Sequencing of this TCR beta chain was carried out in a study of control samples from healthy donors and cancer patients (dated by TCRdb to about 2020). Libraries were made using the immunoSEQ multiplex PCR assay. Not all clones reach the TCRdb copy of this immuneACCESS table, which keeps in-frame sequences only. Checked studies attribute under half of the gap to unresolved V genes and leave the rest unexplained. This sample has under 95,000 clones in its table, and 91% of those were observed once. The top ten clones comprise nearly 0.95% of the sample. At the junction V is shortened by 5 bases and J by 6 bases, with 12 bases in between. CDR1 is given as SEHNR and CDR2 as FQNEAQ, both from the germline V gene (reference sequence). Including cysteine and phenylalanine, the CDR3 has 13 amino acids. Of all the DNA, just the CDR3 is kept, 39 bases in frame from base 1. Worth noting for this clone: There is no known antigen for this receptor. One base away there is no much larger clone; base qualities are not given.

The specimen was blood. The sequence joins TRBV7-9 to TRBJ2-3; the D gene is unclear. The sequence was obtained from a woman aged 30 to 39 in good health. The CDR3 has the sequence CASSPESRDTQYF. In nucleotides, the sequence is TGTGCCAGCAGCCCCGAGTCGAGGGATACGCAGTATTTT.